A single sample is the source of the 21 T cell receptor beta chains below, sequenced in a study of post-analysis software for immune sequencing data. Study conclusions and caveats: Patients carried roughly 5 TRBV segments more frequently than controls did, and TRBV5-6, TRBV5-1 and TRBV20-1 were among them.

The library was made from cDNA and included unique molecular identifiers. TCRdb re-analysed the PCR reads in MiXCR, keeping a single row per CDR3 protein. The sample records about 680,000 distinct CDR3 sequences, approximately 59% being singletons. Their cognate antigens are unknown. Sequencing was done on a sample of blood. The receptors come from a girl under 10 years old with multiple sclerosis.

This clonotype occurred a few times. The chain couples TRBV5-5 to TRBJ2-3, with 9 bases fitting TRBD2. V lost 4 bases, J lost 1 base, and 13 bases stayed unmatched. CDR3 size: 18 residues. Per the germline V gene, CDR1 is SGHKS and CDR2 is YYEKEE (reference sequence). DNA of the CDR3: TGTGCCAGCAGCCCTTTTAGCGGGGGAGGGTTGGGCACAGATACGCAGTATTTT. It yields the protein CASSPFSGGGLGTDTQYF.

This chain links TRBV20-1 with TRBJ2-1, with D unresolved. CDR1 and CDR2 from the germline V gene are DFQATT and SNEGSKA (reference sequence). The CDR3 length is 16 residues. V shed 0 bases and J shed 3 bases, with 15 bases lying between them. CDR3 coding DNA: TGCAGTGCTAGAGACCCAGCGAACCAAGTCTACAATGAGCAGTTCTTC. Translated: CSARDPANQVYNEQFF.

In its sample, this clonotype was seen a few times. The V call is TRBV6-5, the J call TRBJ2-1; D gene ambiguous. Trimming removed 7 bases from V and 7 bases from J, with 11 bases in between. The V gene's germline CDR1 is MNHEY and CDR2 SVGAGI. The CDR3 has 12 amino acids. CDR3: CASTGVGNEQFF. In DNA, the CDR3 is TGTGCCAGCACGGGTGTTGGAAATGAGCAGTTCTTC.

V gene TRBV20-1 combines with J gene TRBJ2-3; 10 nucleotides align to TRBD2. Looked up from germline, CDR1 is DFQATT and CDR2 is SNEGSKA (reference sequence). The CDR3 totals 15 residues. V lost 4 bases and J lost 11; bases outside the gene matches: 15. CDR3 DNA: TGCAGTGCTACCCAGAGGGAAGCGGGGGGGGCAAGGCAGTATTTT. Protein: CSATQREAGGARQYF.

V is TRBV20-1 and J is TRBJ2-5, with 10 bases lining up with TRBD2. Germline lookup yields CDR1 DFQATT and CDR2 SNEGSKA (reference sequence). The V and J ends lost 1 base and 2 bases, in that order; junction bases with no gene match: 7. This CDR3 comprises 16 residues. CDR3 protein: CSARGQRGGLQETQYF. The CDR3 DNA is TGCAGTGCTAGAGGCCAGCGGGGGGGACTTCAAGAGACCCAGTACTTC.

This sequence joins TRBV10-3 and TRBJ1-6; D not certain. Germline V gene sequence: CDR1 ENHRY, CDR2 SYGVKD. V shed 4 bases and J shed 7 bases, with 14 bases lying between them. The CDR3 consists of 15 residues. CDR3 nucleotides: TGTGCCATCAGTGGAGAGGAGATAGGAAATTCACCCCTCCACTTT. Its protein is CAISGEEIGNSPLHF.

DNA of the CDR3: TGTGCCAGCAGTGCAAGCGACGGTGGAGGCAATCAGCCCCAGCATTTT. Protein sequence: CASSASDGGGNQPQHF. The chain employs TRBV25-1 and TRBJ1-5, with D unclear. Germline CDR1 and CDR2: MGHDK and SYGVNS. Trimming removed 4 bases at V and 2 bases at J, with 15 bases between. CDR3 length: 16 amino acids. Variable domain in full (rest from reference TRBV25-1 and TRBJ1-5): EADIYQTPRYLVIGTGKKITLECSQTMGHDKMYWYQQDPGMELHLIHYSYGVNSTEKGDLSSESTVSRIRTEHFPLTLESARPSHTSQYLCASSASDGGGNQPQHFGDGTRLSIL.

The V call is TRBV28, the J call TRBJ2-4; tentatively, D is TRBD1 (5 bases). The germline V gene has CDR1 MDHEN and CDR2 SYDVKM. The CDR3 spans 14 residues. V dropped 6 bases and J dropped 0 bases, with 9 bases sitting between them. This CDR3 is CASSTRVAKNIQYF. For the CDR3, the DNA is TGTGCCAGCAGCACCAGGGTAGCCAAAAACATTCAGTACTTC.

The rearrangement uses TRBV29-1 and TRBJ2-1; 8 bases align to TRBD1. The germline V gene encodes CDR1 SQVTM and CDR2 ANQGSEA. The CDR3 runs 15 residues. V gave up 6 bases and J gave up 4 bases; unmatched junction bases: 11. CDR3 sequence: CSVYPGGAYYNEQFF. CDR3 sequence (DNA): TGCAGCGTATATCCAGGGGGCGCGTATTACAATGAGCAGTTCTTC.

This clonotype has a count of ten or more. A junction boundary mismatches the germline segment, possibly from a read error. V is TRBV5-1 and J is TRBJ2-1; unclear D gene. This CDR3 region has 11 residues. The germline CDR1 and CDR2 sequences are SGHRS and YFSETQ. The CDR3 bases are TGTGCCAGCAGCTCCGACAATGAGCAGTTCTTC. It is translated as CASSSDNEQFF.

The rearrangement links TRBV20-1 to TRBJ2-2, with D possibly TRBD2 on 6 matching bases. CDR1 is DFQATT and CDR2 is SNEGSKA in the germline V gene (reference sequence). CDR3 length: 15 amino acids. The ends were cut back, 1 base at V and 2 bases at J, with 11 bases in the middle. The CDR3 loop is CSARVAGGNTGELFF. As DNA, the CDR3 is TGCAGTGCTAGAGTAGCCGGGGGAAACACCGGGGAGCTGTTTTTT.

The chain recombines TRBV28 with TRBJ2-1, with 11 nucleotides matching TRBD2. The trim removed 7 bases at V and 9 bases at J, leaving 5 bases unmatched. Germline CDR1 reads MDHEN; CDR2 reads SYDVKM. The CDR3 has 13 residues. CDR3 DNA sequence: TGTGCCAGCATTCAACTAGCGGGAGCTGAGCAGTTCTTC. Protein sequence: CASIQLAGAEQFF.

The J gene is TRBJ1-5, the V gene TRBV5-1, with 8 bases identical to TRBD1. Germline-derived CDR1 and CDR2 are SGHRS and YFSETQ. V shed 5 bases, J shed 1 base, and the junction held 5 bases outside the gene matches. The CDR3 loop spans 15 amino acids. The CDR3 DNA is TGCGCCAGCAGTTCGACAGGGGAGAGCAATCAGCCCCAGCATTTT. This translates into CASSSTGESNQPQHF. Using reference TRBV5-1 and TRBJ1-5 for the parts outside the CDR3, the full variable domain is KAGVTQTPRYLIKTRGQQVTLSCSPISGHRSVSWYQQTPGQGLQFLFEYFSETQRNKGNFPGRFSGRQFSNSRSEMNVSTLELGDSALYLCASSSTGESNQPQHFGDGTRLSIL.

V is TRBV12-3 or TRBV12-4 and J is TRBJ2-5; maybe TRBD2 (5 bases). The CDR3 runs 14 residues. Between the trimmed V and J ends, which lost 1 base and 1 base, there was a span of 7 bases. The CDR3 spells CASSLGAAQETQYF. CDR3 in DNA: TGTGCCAGCAGTTTAGGAGCGGCCCAAGAGACCCAGTACTTC.

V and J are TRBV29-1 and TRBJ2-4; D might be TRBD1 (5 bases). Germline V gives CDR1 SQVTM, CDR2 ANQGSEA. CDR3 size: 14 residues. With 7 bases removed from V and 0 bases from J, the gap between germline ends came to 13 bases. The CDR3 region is CSAMDTSAKNIQYF. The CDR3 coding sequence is TGCAGCGCCATGGACACCTCAGCCAAAAACATTCAGTACTTC.

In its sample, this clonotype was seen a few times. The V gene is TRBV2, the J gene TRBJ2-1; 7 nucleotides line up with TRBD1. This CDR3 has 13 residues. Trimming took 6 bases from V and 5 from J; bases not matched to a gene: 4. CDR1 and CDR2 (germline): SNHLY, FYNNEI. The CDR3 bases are TGTGCCAGCAGGTCCGGGACAGACAATGAGCAGTTCTTC. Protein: CASRSGTDNEQFF.

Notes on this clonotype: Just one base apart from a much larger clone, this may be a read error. CDR3 residues: CSINNEQFF. Written as DNA, the CDR3 is TGCAGCATAAACAATGAGCAGTTCTTC. V gene TRBV29-1 combines with J gene TRBJ2-1; D unclear. Germline-derived CDR1 and CDR2 are SQVTM and ANQGSEA. There are 9 residues in the CDR3. Trimming cost V 8 bases and J 5 bases, with 4 bases left between them.

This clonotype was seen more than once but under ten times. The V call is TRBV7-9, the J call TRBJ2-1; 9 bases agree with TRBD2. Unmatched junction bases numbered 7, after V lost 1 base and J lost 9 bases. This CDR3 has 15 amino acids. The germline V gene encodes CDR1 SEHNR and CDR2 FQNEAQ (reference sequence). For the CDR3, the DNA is TGTGCCAGCAGCTTAGGGGCTAGCGGGATTGCTGAGCAGTTCTTC. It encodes CASSLGASGIAEQFF.

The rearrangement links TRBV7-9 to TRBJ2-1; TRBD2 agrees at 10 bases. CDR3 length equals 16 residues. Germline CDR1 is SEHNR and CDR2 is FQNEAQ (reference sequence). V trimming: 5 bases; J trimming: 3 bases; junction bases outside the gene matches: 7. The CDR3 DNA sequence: TGTGCCAGCAGCGCTAGCGGGGGTAAAATCTACAATGAGCAGTTCTTC. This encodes CASSASGGKIYNEQFF. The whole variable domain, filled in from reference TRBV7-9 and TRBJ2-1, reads DTGVSQNPRHKITKRGQNVTFRCDPISEHNRLYWYRQTLGQGPEFLTYFQNEAQLEKSRLLSDRFSAERPKGSFSTLEIQRTEQGDSAMYLCASSASGGKIYNEQFFGPGTRLTVL.

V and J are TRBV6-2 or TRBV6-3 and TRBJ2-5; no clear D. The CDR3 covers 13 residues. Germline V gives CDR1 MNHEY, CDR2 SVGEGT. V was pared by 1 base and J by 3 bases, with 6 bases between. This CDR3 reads CASSYLVKETQYF. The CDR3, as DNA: TGTGCCAGCAGTTACTTAGTTAAAGAGACCCAGTACTTC.

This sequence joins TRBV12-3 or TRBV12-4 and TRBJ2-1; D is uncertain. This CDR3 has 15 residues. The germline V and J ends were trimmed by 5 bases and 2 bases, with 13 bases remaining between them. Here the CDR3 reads CASSAATGAYNEQFF. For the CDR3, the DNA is TGTGCCAGCAGTGCCGCGACTGGAGCCTACAATGAGCAGTTCTTC.